This TCR beta chain was retrieved from a study of blood T cells in healthy people across ages. Germline assignment: CDR1 MGHDK and CDR2 SYGVNS. The CDR3 sequence is 13 residues long. Trimming took off 6 bases at V and 3 bases at J, with 11 bases between the two ends. Combining a sample-barcoded 5' primer with a J-beta primer mix, a second PCR ran for roughly 6 to 12 cycles. A single record per CDR3 protein comes from TCRdb applying MiXCR to the 5' RACE reads. Counted here are 1.5 million to 2 million distinct CDR3 sequences, around 48% occurring once; the ten biggest clones make up roughly 2.1%. This clonotype turned up a few times.

Sequencing was performed on blood. The rearrangement joins TRBV25-1 to TRBJ1-2; D gene ambiguous. The sequence came from a woman between 40 and 50 years old in good health. The CDR3 DNA follows: TGTGCCAGCAGACGGGGTAAAGACTATGGCTACACCTTC. The encoded protein is CASRRGKDYGYTF.